This is a list of T cell receptor beta chains from one sample in a study of beta chain features in type 1 diabetes. Using immunoSEQ multiplex PCR, the repertoire was profiled, and TCRdb retains in-frame clones only, with some absent. The sample holds 250,000 to 300,000 clones; approximately 8.1% are singletons and the top ten take roughly 1%. The sample taken for sequencing was central memory CD4+ T cells from blood. These receptors were obtained from a woman under 30 in good health. Both conserved end residues are part of each CDR3. D genes are given only for firm matches. Clone size is given for some rows only: seen once, a few or many times, or a class if the clone is expanded.

CDR3aa: CSYARAGQETQYF
CDR3nt: TGCAGCTACGCGAGGGCGGGCCAAGAGACCCAGTACTTC
len: 13
j_gene: TRBJ2-5
v_gene: TRBV29-1
d_gene: -
abundance: few

CDR3aa: CACKLGSGWSETQYF
CDR3nt: TGTGCCTGCAAACTCGGGTCGGGTTGGAGCGAGACCCAGTACTTC
len: 15
j_gene: TRBJ2-5
v_gene: TRBV30
d_gene: -
abundance: few

CDR3aa: CASRLQTNTGELFF
CDR3nt: TGCGCCAGCCGATTACAAACAAACACCGGGGAGCTGTTTTTT
len: 14
j_gene: TRBJ2-2
v_gene: TRBV5-1
d_gene: -
abundance: -

CDR3aa: CASSQKGHAYEQYF
CDR3nt: TGCGCCAGCAGCCAAAAAGGACACGCTTACGAGCAGTACTTC
len: 14
j_gene: TRBJ2-7
v_gene: TRBV10-1
d_gene: -
abundance: few

CDR3aa: CSASGGNEQYF
CDR3nt: TGCAGTGCTAGCGGTGGTAACGAGCAGTACTTC
len: 11
j_gene: TRBJ2-7
v_gene: TRBV20-1
d_gene: -
abundance: -

CDR3aa: CASRAHSGGADEQFF
CDR3nt: TGTGCCAGCAGGGCCCATAGCGGGGGGGCGGATGAGCAGTTCTTC
len: 15
j_gene: TRBJ2-1
v_gene: TRBV28
d_gene: TRBD2
abundance: -

CDR3aa: CAWSRGKYEQYF
CDR3nt: TGTGCCTGGAGCCGTGGAAAATACGAGCAGTACTTC
len: 12
j_gene: TRBJ2-7
v_gene: TRBV30
d_gene: -
abundance: -

CDR3aa: CASSQQGNWETQYF
CDR3nt: TGTGCCAGCAGTCAACAGGGTAACTGGGAGACCCAGTACTTC
len: 14
j_gene: TRBJ2-5
v_gene: TRBV5-6
d_gene: -
abundance: few

CDR3aa: CASRTTGNYGYTF
CDR3nt: TGTGCCAGCAGAACGACAGGGAACTATGGCTACACCTTC
len: 13
j_gene: TRBJ1-2
v_gene: TRBV7-9
d_gene: TRBD1
abundance: few

CDR3aa: CASSILDGYEQYF
CDR3nt: TGTGCCAGCAGCATTCTGGATGGCTACGAGCAGTACTTC
len: 13
j_gene: TRBJ2-7
v_gene: TRBV5-4
d_gene: -
abundance: few

CDR3aa: CASSDPGQGAGSPLHF
CDR3nt: TGTGCCAGCAGTGACCCAGGACAGGGGGCAGGATCACCCCTCCACTTT
len: 16
j_gene: TRBJ1-6
v_gene: TRBV25-1
d_gene: TRBD1
abundance: many

CDR3aa: CASSPGTDVGPLHF
CDR3nt: TGTGCCAGCTCGCCCGGGACCGACGTTGGGCCCCTCCACTTT
len: 14
j_gene: TRBJ1-6
v_gene: TRBV18
d_gene: -
abundance: few

CDR3aa: CASSFRVTGELFF
CDR3nt: TGTGCCAGCAGCTTCCGGGTCACCGGGGAGCTGTTTTTT
len: 13
j_gene: TRBJ2-2
v_gene: TRBV5-4
d_gene: -
abundance: -

CDR3aa: CASSVTSGTDTQYF
CDR3nt: TGCGCCAGCAGCGTTACTAGCGGGACAGATACGCAGTATTTT
len: 14
j_gene: TRBJ2-3
v_gene: TRBV5-1
d_gene: TRBD2
abundance: -

CDR3aa: CASSPTGNGYTEAFF
CDR3nt: TGTGCCAGTAGCCCCACGGGGAACGGGTACACTGAAGCTTTCTTT
len: 15
j_gene: TRBJ1-1
v_gene: TRBV19
d_gene: -
abundance: -

CDR3aa: CASSEIDTQYF
CDR3nt: TGTGCCAGCAGTGAAATCGATACGCAGTATTTT
len: 11
j_gene: TRBJ2-3
v_gene: TRBV2
d_gene: -
abundance: -

CDR3aa: CASSSRTVNQPQHF
CDR3nt: TGTGCCAGCAGTTCCAGGACAGTCAATCAGCCCCAGCATTTT
len: 14
j_gene: TRBJ1-5
v_gene: TRBV27
d_gene: -
abundance: -

CDR3aa: CASSVDPAGGAGEQYF
CDR3nt: TGTGCCAGCAGCGTAGACCCGGCAGGGGGGGCGGGGGAGCAGTACTTC
len: 16
j_gene: TRBJ2-7
v_gene: TRBV9
d_gene: -
abundance: -

CDR3aa: CASSWRTSAINNEQFF
CDR3nt: TGTGCCAGCAGCTGGAGAACTAGCGCCATAAACAATGAGCAGTTCTTC
len: 16
j_gene: TRBJ2-1
v_gene: TRBV5-6
d_gene: TRBD2
abundance: -

CDR3aa: CASSPSQGQQFF
CDR3nt: TGCGCCAGCAGCCCGTCACAGGGTCAGCAGTTCTTC
len: 12
j_gene: TRBJ2-1
v_gene: TRBV5-1
d_gene: -
abundance: many

CDR3aa: CASSPSGTSTDTQYF
CDR3nt: TGTGCCAGCTCACCTAGCGGAACTAGCACAGATACGCAGTATTTT
len: 15
j_gene: TRBJ2-3
v_gene: TRBV18
d_gene: -
abundance: many

CDR3aa: CASRVTRNTDTQYF
CDR3nt: TGTGCCAGCAGGGTAACCCGGAACACAGATACGCAGTATTTT
len: 14
j_gene: TRBJ2-3
v_gene: TRBV7-3
d_gene: -
abundance: few

CDR3aa: CASRSDSSYEQYF
CDR3nt: TGTGCCAGCAGATCGGACAGTTCCTACGAGCAGTACTTC
len: 13
j_gene: TRBJ2-7
v_gene: TRBV25-1
d_gene: -
abundance: few

CDR3aa: CASSSQGTYEQYF
CDR3nt: TGTGCCAGCAGCTCCCAGGGCACCTACGAGCAGTACTTC
len: 13
j_gene: TRBJ2-7
v_gene: TRBV7-2
d_gene: -
abundance: few

CDR3aa: CASSVGLDSYNEQFF
CDR3nt: TGTGCCAGCTCGGTGGGACTAGACAGCTACAATGAGCAGTTCTTC
len: 15
j_gene: TRBJ2-1
v_gene: TRBV18
d_gene: TRBD2
abundance: -

CDR3aa: CAWSVRLGQPQHF
CDR3nt: TGTGCCTGGAGTGTACGTCTCGGTCAGCCCCAGCATTTT
len: 13
j_gene: TRBJ1-5
v_gene: TRBV30
d_gene: -
abundance: -

CDR3aa: CASSRGGMATDTQYF
CDR3nt: TGCGCCAGCAGCCGGGGGGGGATGGCCACAGATACGCAGTATTTT
len: 15
j_gene: TRBJ2-3
v_gene: TRBV4-3
d_gene: TRBD2
abundance: -

CDR3aa: CASSQDSAPVSSPLHF
CDR3nt: TGTGCCAGCAGCCAAGATTCGGCGCCCGTGTCTTCACCCCTCCACTTT
len: 16
j_gene: TRBJ1-6
v_gene: TRBV4-2
d_gene: -
abundance: many

CDR3aa: CSVEDPQGALREKLFF
CDR3nt: TGCAGCGTTGAAGATCCCCAGGGGGCGCTTAGGGAAAAACTGTTTTTT
len: 16
j_gene: TRBJ1-4
v_gene: TRBV29-1
d_gene: TRBD1
abundance: -

CDR3aa: CASSESGAGISPLHF
CDR3nt: TGTGCCAGCAGTGAATCGGGCGCCGGGATTTCACCCCTCCACTTT
len: 15
j_gene: TRBJ1-6
v_gene: TRBV2
d_gene: -
abundance: -

CDR3aa: CAISGRGSGKSSYEQYF
CDR3nt: TGTGCCATCAGTGGACGGGGTAGCGGCAAAAGCTCCTACGAGCAGTACTTC
len: 17
j_gene: TRBJ2-7
v_gene: TRBV10-3
d_gene: -
abundance: -

CDR3aa: CASSFPRGDTQYF
CDR3nt: TGTGCCAGCAGCTTTCCTAGGGGTGATACGCAGTATTTT
len: 13
j_gene: TRBJ2-3
v_gene: TRBV7-2
d_gene: -
abundance: -

CDR3aa: CASGLSFVGGELFF
CDR3nt: TGTGCTAGTGGTTTGAGTTTCGTAGGCGGGGAGCTGTTTTTT
len: 14
j_gene: TRBJ2-2
v_gene: TRBV12-5
d_gene: -
abundance: few

CDR3aa: CASSQEGHHRAFF
CDR3nt: TGCGCCAGCAGCCAAGAAGGCCATCATCGGGCTTTCTTT
len: 13
j_gene: TRBJ1-1
v_gene: TRBV4-3
d_gene: -
abundance: -

CDR3aa: CSASYRGHGYF
CDR3nt: TGCAGTGCTAGTTACAGGGGGCATGGGTACTTC
len: 11
j_gene: TRBJ2-7
v_gene: TRBV20-1
d_gene: TRBD1
abundance: few

CDR3aa: CASSWGHYTEAFF
CDR3nt: TGTGCCAGCAGCTGGGGACACTACACTGAAGCTTTCTTT
len: 13
j_gene: TRBJ1-1
v_gene: TRBV5-4
d_gene: -
abundance: -

CDR3aa: CASQTTGSYNEQFF
CDR3nt: TGTGCCAGTCAGACGACAGGTTCCTACAATGAGCAGTTCTTC
len: 14
j_gene: TRBJ2-1
v_gene: TRBV7-9
d_gene: -
abundance: -

CDR3aa: CASSLAQSTDTQYF
CDR3nt: TGTGCCAGCAGCTTAGCGCAGAGCACAGATACGCAGTATTTT
len: 14
j_gene: TRBJ2-3
v_gene: TRBV7-9
d_gene: -
abundance: few

CDR3aa: CASTGRANTEAFF
CDR3nt: TGTGCCAGCACGGGGAGGGCGAACACTGAAGCTTTCTTT
len: 13
j_gene: TRBJ1-1
v_gene: TRBV27
d_gene: -
abundance: few

CDR3aa: CASRKQEKGNQPQHF
CDR3nt: TGTGCCAGTAGGAAACAGGAGAAGGGCAATCAGCCCCAGCATTTT
len: 15
j_gene: TRBJ1-5
v_gene: TRBV19
d_gene: -
abundance: few

CDR3aa: CASSYPPPNNEQFF
CDR3nt: TGTGCCAGCAGTTATCCCCCACCCAACAATGAGCAGTTCTTC
len: 14
j_gene: TRBJ2-1
v_gene: TRBV6-5
d_gene: -
abundance: -

CDR3aa: CASSLDRGSSPLHF
CDR3nt: TGTGCCAGCAGCTTGGACAGGGGAAGTTCACCCCTCCACTTT
len: 14
j_gene: TRBJ1-6
v_gene: TRBV7-9
d_gene: TRBD1
abundance: few

CDR3aa: CSVVKIAGGRGTNEQFF
CDR3nt: TGCAGCGTTGTGAAGATAGCGGGAGGTAGAGGGACGAATGAGCAGTTCTTC
len: 17
j_gene: TRBJ2-1
v_gene: TRBV29-1
d_gene: TRBD2
abundance: few

CDR3aa: CASSLSRLNTEAFF
CDR3nt: TGTGCCAGCAGCTTATCCCGGTTGAACACTGAAGCTTTCTTT
len: 14
j_gene: TRBJ1-1
v_gene: TRBV7-9
d_gene: -
abundance: few

CDR3aa: CASSQGQALGEKLFF
CDR3nt: TGCGCCAGCAGCCAAGGACAGGCCTTGGGAGAAAAACTGTTTTTT
len: 15
j_gene: TRBJ1-4
v_gene: TRBV4-1
d_gene: -
abundance: few

CDR3aa: CASSRGQGVGSPLHF
CDR3nt: TGTGCCAGCAGCAGGGGACAGGGAGTGGGTTCACCCCTCCACTTT
len: 15
j_gene: TRBJ1-6
v_gene: TRBV5-6
d_gene: TRBD1
abundance: -

CDR3aa: CASSLTGGGSPLHF
CDR3nt: TGTGCCAGCAGCTTAACGGGTGGGGGTTCACCCCTCCACTTT
len: 14
j_gene: TRBJ1-6
v_gene: TRBV7-9
d_gene: -
abundance: -

CDR3aa: CASTTGARGDWRGYTF
CDR3nt: TGTGCCAGCACTACAGGAGCCAGGGGGGATTGGCGTGGCTACACCTTC
len: 16
j_gene: TRBJ1-2
v_gene: TRBV27
d_gene: TRBD1
abundance: -